Listed below are T cell receptor beta chains from one sample, sequenced in a study of OX40 agonist ivuxolimab in advanced cancers. TCRdb's copy holds only in-frame clones and misses some; the assay was immunoSEQ multiplex PCR. The sample has 50,000 to 70,000 clones, under 90% seen once. The sample in question was CD4+ or CD8+ T cells sorted from blood, obtained in a trial of the OX40 agonist ivuxolimab. The receptors originated from an adult with an advanced solid tumor such as melanoma, head and neck, liver or kidney cancer. The CDR3 runs from the conserved cysteine through the conserved F or W. Each record gives: clone size, J gene, V gene, D gene, CDR3 DNA, CDR3 protein. A D gene is named only where the DNA matches it firmly. Size values are once, few and many counts, or a class for expanded clones, and some rows have none.

>.|TRBJ2-5|TRBV9|TRBD2
TGTGCCAGCAGCCGGACTAGCGGAAGAGAGACCCAGTACTTC
CASSRTSGRETQYF
>.|TRBJ2-1|TRBV7-9|.
TGTGCCAGCAGCTTAGCTGATGAGCAGTTCTTC
CASSLADEQFF
>once|TRBJ2-1|TRBV5-4|.
TGTGCCAGCAGCTCCTCGGGGGGCCTCTACAATGAGCAGTTCTTC
CASSSSGGLYNEQFF
>few|TRBJ1-5|TRBV2|.
TGTGCCAGCCAAGGAGGGAAGACTAGCAATCAGCCCCAGCATTTT
CASQGGKTSNQPQHF
>.|TRBJ1-4|TRBV18|.
TGTGCCAGCTCACCACCGGACAGTGGGGAAAAACTGTTTTTT
CASSPPDSGEKLFF
>.|TRBJ2-3|TRBV6-1|.
TGTGCCAGCCACTGGGGCCCTGGGGGTACGCAGTATTTT
CASHWGPGGTQYF
>.|TRBJ1-1|TRBV30|.
TGTGCCTGGAGTGCGTTAGGACGGGAGGACACTGAAGCTTTCTTT
CAWSALGREDTEAFF
>.|TRBJ1-4|TRBV19|.
TGTGCCAGTAGTATCAGAACCTATAATGAAAAACTGTTTTTT
CASSIRTYNEKLFF
>.|TRBJ2-7|TRBV2|.
TGTGCCAGCAGTAGTTCCTACGAGCAGTACTTC
CASSSSYEQYF
>.|TRBJ1-3|TRBV9|.
TGTGCCAGCAGCGTAGCTGCTCAGGGAAACACCATATATTTT
CASSVAAQGNTIYF
>few|TRBJ2-6|TRBV28|.
TGTGCCAGTCAAGAGGGGGGCGCTGGGGCCAACGTCCTGACTTTC
CASQEGGAGANVLTF
>.|TRBJ1-3|TRBV6-1|.
TGTGCCAGCGGGTCGGGGGTAAACTCTGGAAACACCATATATTTT
CASGSGVNSGNTIYF
>.|TRBJ2-7|TRBV6-6|TRBD1
TGTGCCAGCAGACCTGGACAGGGGGCGTCCTACGAGCAGTACTTC
CASRPGQGASYEQYF
>.|TRBJ1-4|TRBV11-2|TRBD1
TGTGCCAGCAGCTTAACAGGGGGTGCGGAAAAACTGTTTTTT
CASSLTGGAEKLFF
>.|TRBJ1-4|TRBV19|.
TGTGCCAGTAGGCCGTGGGAGGTTGCTGATGGTGAAAAACTGTTTTTT
CASRPWEVADGEKLFF
>.|TRBJ2-1|TRBV11-1|.
TGTGCCAGCAGCTTAGTCCCCTGGGGGGAGTACAATGAGCAGTTCTTC
CASSLVPWGEYNEQFF
>.|TRBJ2-1|TRBV10-1|.
TGCGCCAGCAGTGAGCGGGACTACAATGAGCAGTTCTTC
CASSERDYNEQFF
>.|TRBJ2-1|TRBV19|.
TGTGCCAGTGGTGGTCAGGTCAATGAGCAGTTCTTC
CASGGQVNEQFF
>.|TRBJ1-3|TRBV5-1|.
TGCGCCAGCAGCCCGGACACACGCTCTGGAAACACCATATATTTT
CASSPDTRSGNTIYF
>.|TRBJ1-5|TRBV7-2|.
TGTGCCAGCAGCTTAGTGTCTGATAGCAATCAGCCCCAGCATTTT
CASSLVSDSNQPQHF
>.|TRBJ1-5|TRBV15|.
TGTGCCACCAGCAGCGGTTTTCGAGGCAATCAGCCCCAGCATTTT
CATSSGFRGNQPQHF
>.|TRBJ1-5|TRBV16|.
TGTGCCAGCAGCCAACAGGGTCAGGGTCGAGAGCCCCAGCATTTT
CASSQQGQGREPQHF